The 25 T cell receptor beta chains below were found in one sample sequenced in a study of blood T cell repertoires in COVID-19. Assay: immunoSEQ multiplex PCR; the TCRdb copy retains only in-frame clones and omits some. This sample has roughly 52,000 clones, with about four fifths found just once. The material sequenced was peripheral blood. These receptors all come from a human donor in a cohort sampled during active or convalescent COVID-19.

This chain links TRBV20-1 with TRBJ2-3; perhaps TRBD2 as D (6 bases). Germline V gives CDR1 DFQATT, CDR2 SNEGSKA (reference sequence). The CDR3 totals 9 residues. The CDR3: CAAGDTQYF. In nucleotides, the CDR3 is TGCGCCGCGGGGGATACGCAGTATTTT.

The V gene is TRBV5-8, the J gene TRBJ1-2, with TRBD1 matching 7 bases. CDR3 length equals 15 residues. V trimming: 4 bases; J trimming: 5 bases; junction bases outside the gene matches: 11. The germline CDR1 and CDR2 sequences are SGHTS and YDEGEE. The CDR3 here is CASSLRMDRQYGYTF. The CDR3 nucleotides read TGTGCCAGCAGCCTCAGGATGGACAGGCAATATGGCTACACCTTC.

This clone appeared once. The chain has TRBV6-5 and TRBJ1-2; D may be TRBD1 (5 bases). Germline lookup yields CDR1 MNHEY and CDR2 SVGAGI. The CDR3 has 16 residues. Trimming took 2 bases from V and 3 from J, leaving 16 bases between them. CDR3 residues: CASSYPVGGADYGYTF. The CDR3 region has the DNA TGTGCCAGCAGTTACCCAGTAGGAGGGGCCGACTATGGCTACACCTTC.

The J gene is TRBJ2-4, the V gene TRBV6-1; TRBD1 is a possible D gene (5 bases). This CDR3 comprises 15 residues. Germline V lookup: CDR1 MNHNS, CDR2 SASEGT. V lost 3 bases, J lost 6 bases, and 15 bases lay in between. In DNA, the CDR3 is TGTGCCAGCAGTGATCAGGGCGCCCCTCCAAACATTCAGTACTTC. Translation gives CASSDQGAPPNIQYF.

The V and J genes are TRBV7-2 and TRBJ1-2; D is unclear. This CDR3 comprises 12 residues. Per the germline V gene, CDR1 is SGHTA and CDR2 is FQGNSA. V gave up 2 bases and J gave up 7 bases, with 8 bases separating them. CDR3 sequence reads: CASSLNGGGYTF. The DNA for the CDR3 is TGTGCCAGCAGCTTAAATGGAGGTGGCTACACCTTC.

The chain has TRBV19 and TRBJ2-7; D is perhaps TRBD1 (6 bases). V lost 3 bases, J lost 7 bases, and 19 bases lay in between. This CDR3 is built from 15 residues. Germline loops: CDR1 LNHDA, CDR2 SQIVND (reference sequence). CDR3 sequence (DNA): TGTGCCAGTAGTATCATAACTGGACCAGACAGGGAGCAGTACTTC. The encoded protein is CASSIITGPDREQYF.

This clone appeared a single time. This chain connects TRBV7-2 to TRBJ2-1, with TRBD2 matching 8 bases. V was clipped by 1 base and J by 4 bases; unmatched bases: 3. The CDR3 spans 15 residues. The germline V gene encodes CDR1 SGHTA and CDR2 FQGNSA. CDR3 coding DNA: TGTGCCAGCAGCTTAGTGGCGGGGGGTTACAATGAGCAGTTCTTC. It yields the protein CASSLVAGGYNEQFF.

CDR3: CASIPLAGGPLETQYF. The CDR3 coding sequence is TGTGCCAGCATTCCACTAGCGGGGGGGCCGTTGGAGACCCAGTACTTC. The chain joins TRBV7-2 to TRBJ2-5, with 13 bases lining up with TRBD2. Germline-derived CDR1 and CDR2 are SGHTA and FQGNSA. V lost 7 bases and J lost 5; bases outside the gene matches: 10. CDR3 length equals 16 residues.

The chain joins TRBV9 to TRBJ2-2, with D hard to call. The length of the CDR3 is 14 residues. The V gene's germline CDR1 is SGDLS and CDR2 YYNGEE. Trimming removed 0 bases at V and 3 bases at J, with 6 bases between. The CDR3 loop reads CASSVVFDTGELFF. CDR3 nucleotides: TGTGCCAGCAGCGTAGTTTTCGACACCGGGGAGCTGTTTTTT.

This clone appeared a single time. For the CDR3, the DNA is TGTGCCAGCAGCGCAATACAGGGTAACCAGCCCCAGCATTTT. Translated: CASSAIQGNQPQHF. The V call is TRBV7-8, the J call TRBJ1-5; tentatively, D is TRBD1 (6 bases). There are 14 residues in the CDR3. Trimming shortened V by 5 bases and J by 7 bases, and 15 bases separated the two germline ends. Germline V gene sequence: CDR1 SGHVS, CDR2 FQNEAQ.

The chain carries TRBV9 and TRBJ2-4; a possible D gene is TRBD2 (7 bases). CDR3 length: 17 amino acids. Trimming shortened V by 2 bases and J by 0 bases, and 15 bases separated the two germline ends. Germline lookup yields CDR1 SGDLS and CDR2 YYNGEE. The CDR3 nucleotides read TGTGCCAGCAGCGTCGGGGGGCCAACTTTAGCCAAAAACATTCAGTACTTC. Its translation: CASSVGGPTLAKNIQYF.

The chain employs TRBV5-1 and TRBJ1-1; the match to TRBD1 covers 9 bases. There are 16 residues in the CDR3. The germline V gene has CDR1 SGHRS and CDR2 YFSETQ. V was pared by 2 bases and J by 1 base, with 6 bases of the junction left unmatched. Here the CDR3 DNA reads TGCGCCAGCAGCTTAATATCGGGACAGGGGAACACTGAAGCTTTCTTT. Its protein is CASSLISGQGNTEAFF.

The chain carries TRBV5-4 and TRBJ2-1; D is possibly TRBD1 (5 bases). This CDR3 comprises 16 residues. V gave up 0 bases and J gave up 0 bases, with 10 bases separating them. Germline assignment: CDR1 SGHNT and CDR2 YYREEE (reference sequence). The CDR3 DNA reads TGTGCCAGCAGCTTGGAGGCAGGGTTCTCCTACAATGAGCAGTTCTTC. This gives the protein CASSLEAGFSYNEQFF.

The CDR3 DNA sequence: TGTGCCAGCAGCTTACCAGCGGGGCACACAGATACGCAGTATTTT. Translation: CASSLPAGHTDTQYF. The gene calls are TRBV7-9 and TRBJ2-3, with 7 nucleotides matching TRBD2. The V gene's germline CDR1 is SEHNR and CDR2 FQNEAQ (reference sequence). With V trimmed by 2 bases and J by 2 bases, 4 bases remained unmatched. The CDR3 is 15 residues long.

The chain links TRBV10-2 to TRBJ1-4; no firm D call. Trimming took off 0 bases at V and 5 bases at J, with 13 bases between the two ends. CDR3 size: 16 residues. CDR1 and CDR2 from the germline V gene are WSHSY and SAAADI. CDR3 sequence: CASSESAAAGNEKLFF. CDR3 coding DNA: TGCGCCAGCAGTGAGTCTGCGGCAGCCGGAAATGAAAAACTGTTTTTT.

This chain uses TRBV6-5 with TRBJ1-2; TRBD1 is a possible D gene (6 bases). This CDR3 contains 14 residues. Germline V gene data show CDR1 as MNHEY and CDR2 as SVGAGI. V was shortened by 2 bases and J by 4 bases, with 11 bases between the two germline ends. CDR3 nucleotide sequence: TGTGCCAGCAGTTACGGGCAGGGGAGCTATGGCTACACCTTC. Protein sequence: CASSYGQGSYGYTF.

The CDR3 DNA is TGTGCCAGCAGCACATGGACTAGCGGGGACGAGCAGTTCTTC. Amino acid sequence: CASSTWTSGDEQFF. The gene calls are TRBV12-1 and TRBJ2-1; TRBD2 was called by the table and not checked on the DNA. TRBV12-1 is designated a pseudogene. CDR3 length: 14 residues.

This rearrangement joins TRBV19 to TRBJ1-1; TRBD1 is a possible D gene (5 bases). The germline V gene encodes CDR1 LNHDA and CDR2 SQIVND (reference sequence). The CDR3 runs to 13 residues. V lost 6 bases, J lost 5 bases, and 13 bases lay in between. CDR3 residues: CASRGRGGTEAFF. In DNA form, the CDR3 reads TGTGCCAGTAGGGGTAGGGGAGGGACTGAAGCTTTCTTT.

There are a few counts of this clone. The chain has TRBV21-1 and TRBJ1-2; TRBD1 reflects the table's D call only, with no check against the DNA. TRBV21-1 is a pseudogene locus. This CDR3 region has 16 residues. This chain's CDR3 is CASSITRRDRDYGYTF. The CDR3 DNA sequence: TGTGCCAGCAGCATCACCCGCCGGGACAGAGACTATGGCTACACCTTC.

CDR3 residues: CASSLRTSGGTDTQYF. CDR3 nucleotide sequence: TGTGCCAGCAGCTTACGGACTAGCGGGGGCACAGATACGCAGTATTTT. The chain couples TRBV7-8 to TRBJ2-3, with 12 positions matching TRBD2. The CDR3 extends over 16 amino acids. Unmatched junction bases numbered 1, after V lost 2 bases and J lost 1 base. Germline loops: CDR1 SGHVS, CDR2 FQNEAQ.

The chain links TRBV6-5 to TRBJ2-3; 9 bases agree with TRBD2. Trimming cost V 5 bases and J 6 bases; bases outside gene matches: 0. This CDR3 contains 12 residues. CDR1 is MNHEY, CDR2 SVGAGI, per germline. In DNA form, the CDR3 reads TGTGCCAGCAGTCTAGCGGGGGATACGCAGTATTTT. Encoded protein: CASSLAGDTQYF.

The chain employs TRBV24-1 and TRBJ2-2, with no clear D. This CDR3 has 13 amino acids. The germline gives CDR1 KGHDR, CDR2 SFDVKD. Trimming took 4 bases from V and 1 from J, leaving 3 bases between them. The CDR3 nucleotides read TGTGCCACCAGTGACAGGAACACCGGGGAGCTGTTTTTT. Its protein is CATSDRNTGELFF.

V gene TRBV9 combines with J gene TRBJ2-7; D may be TRBD2 (7 bases). The germline gives CDR1 SGDLS, CDR2 YYNGEE. The CDR3 covers 13 residues. Trimming left V 7 bases short and J 0 bases short, with 11 bases between. CDR3 residues: CASGGGHSYEQYF. CDR3 nucleotides: TGTGCCAGCGGGGGGGGACACTCCTACGAGCAGTACTTC. Full variable domain (outside the CDR3, taken from reference TRBV9 and TRBJ2-7): DSGVTQTPKHLITATGQRVTLRCSPRSGDLSVYWYQQSLDQGLQFLIQYYNGEERAKGNILERFSAQQFPDLHSELNLSSLELGDSALYFCASGGGHSYEQYFGPGTRLTVT.

The chain combines TRBV4-2 with TRBJ1-3, with 7 positions matching TRBD1. The V segment lost 5 bases and the J segment 2 bases; nucleotides outside the gene matches: 6. Germline lookup yields CDR1 LGHNA and CDR2 YNFKEQ. The CDR3 loop spans 15 amino acids. The CDR3 sequence is CASSSYRGAGNTIYF. DNA of the CDR3: TGTGCCAGCAGCTCTTACAGGGGTGCTGGAAACACCATATATTTT.

This clone was seen a few times. The chain links TRBV18 to TRBJ1-3, with D possibly being TRBD1 (6 bases). There are 15 residues in the CDR3. The germline gives CDR1 KGHSH, CDR2 LQKENI. The V end lost 4 bases, the J end lost 2 bases, and 12 bases lay between the germline ends. CDR3 region: CASSRRGEPGNTIYF. The CDR3 DNA reads TGTGCCAGCTCACGCAGGGGTGAGCCTGGAAACACCATATATTTT.